This T cell receptor (beta chain) was recorded in a study of vaccination effects on CD4 cells after COVID-19. Study-level information: Samples were given by two convalescent patients 16 days and one week before vaccination. Study-wide findings and caveats: The study got few convalescent patients and did not collect any early post-infection timepoints. Clonal contraction was marked in infection- and vaccine-induced clones late after vaccination.

Expansion of antigen-specific CD4+ T cells with viral peptide pools was carried out by the ViraFEST assay before sequencing. Upon completion of around eleven days in culture, CD4+ T cells were isolated. Their SARS-CoV-2 infection, verified by PCR, occurred between March and December 2020. Half the medium was replaced with IL-2 medium on days 3 and 7. V dropped 9 bases and J dropped 7 bases, with 15 bases sitting between them. The CDR3 covers 12 residues. CDR1 and CDR2 (germline): SNHLY, FYNNEI. A few counts support this clone. Antigen unknown. The repertoire was sequenced with immunoSEQ multiplex PCR; TCRdb's copy has only in-frame clones and lacks some. Of 42,000 or so clones listed, approximately 70% are singletons.

This material consisted of CD4+ T cells from PBMCs cultured with a peptide pool, taken before COVID-19 vaccination. V usage is TRBV2 and J usage is TRBJ1-1; weak D call: TRBD1 (5 bases). This clonotype was obtained from a human donor who had a prior SARS-CoV-2 infection. The CDR3: CARGLGTDEAFF. CDR3 coding DNA: TGTGCCAGGGGACTCGGGACCGATGAAGCTTTCTTT.